The following is a T cell receptor (beta chain) sequence with its context. Unique molecular identifiers featured in how the TCRbeta library was prepared. TCRdb called the PCR reads again in MiXCR, with one record for every CDR3 protein. The sample has some 600,000 distinct CDR3 sequences; roughly 17% are singletons. Trimming took off 5 bases at V and 6 bases at J, with 14 bases between the two ends. This CDR3 spans 15 amino acids. The entry originates in a study of T-cell reconstitution after alpha-beta-depleted transplantation in children. The source was PBMCs from the stem cell graft donor, collected from the stem cell graft. The TCR sequence derives from a human donor who donated a stem cell graft to a child with acute myeloid leukemia. The chain recombines TRBV12-3 or TRBV12-4 with TRBJ1-6; TRBD1 might be the D (6 bases). The CDR3 nucleotides are TGTGCCAGCAGTCCTGGACAGCAAACTAATTCACCCCTCCACTTT. Amino acids: CASSPGQQTNSPLHF.